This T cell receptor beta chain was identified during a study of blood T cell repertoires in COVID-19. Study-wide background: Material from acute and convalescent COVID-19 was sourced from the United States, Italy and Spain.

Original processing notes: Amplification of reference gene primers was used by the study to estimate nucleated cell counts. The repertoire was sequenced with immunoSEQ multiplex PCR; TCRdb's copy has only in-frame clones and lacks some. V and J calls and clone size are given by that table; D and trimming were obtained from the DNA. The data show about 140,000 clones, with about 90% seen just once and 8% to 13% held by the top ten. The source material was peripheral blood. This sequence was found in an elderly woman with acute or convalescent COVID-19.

CDR3 in amino acids: CASSQPRGGTETQYF. The CDR3 DNA reads TGTGCCAGCAGCCAACCGCGGGGGGGCACGGAGACCCAGTACTTC. This chain connects TRBV3-1 (or the pseudogene TRBV3-2) to TRBJ2-5, with 9 bases matching TRBD2. From germline, CDR1 is LGHDT and CDR2 YNNKEL (reference sequence). The CDR3 length is 15 residues. V was clipped by 2 bases and J by 5 bases; unmatched bases: 6.